A single T cell receptor (beta chain) is shown here with its context. Its recognized antigen is unknown. No much larger clone is present one base from it, and per-base qualities are unavailable. The data originate from a study of blood T cell repertoires in COVID-19 (dated by TCRdb to 2019 to 2021). Concerning the study at large: Samples covering the acute and convalescent phases of COVID-19 were provided by collaborators in the United States, Italy and Spain. Subjects who had been exposed to COVID-19, were actively infected with it, or had recovered from it provided the deeply sampled blood TCRbeta repertoires that made up the dataset. Nearly every sample came with metadata listing a de-identified subject ID, COVID-19 status, age in years and sex. The samples were drawn from two sources: the first 160 participants of the ongoing ImmuneRACE study, and 1,254 subjects contributed by 6 global collaborators. The material from the prospective study consisted of cDNA or gDNA derived from T cells, B-cell-depleted T cells, or PBMCs. The repertoires were released in a freely available public database intended as a resource for research on the immune response to SARS-CoV-2. Where available, HLA class I and class II types were obtained from metadata supplied by the sample provider rather than from assay-based typing. Study-wide conclusions, independent of this receptor: Clinical and demographic metadata were provided uncurated, with the amount varying by source and participant.

TCRbeta CDR3 regions were amplified from genomic DNA by means of the immunoSEQ Assay, a bias-controlled multiplex PCR. Under the source paper's analysis protocol: The number of nucleated cells in each sample was estimated by amplification of reference gene primers within the assay. To quantify the absolute abundance of each unique TCRbeta CDR3 rearrangement, sequence reads were collapsed and filtered. For each sample, productive Simpson clonality was calculated as the square root of Simpson's diversity index across productive rearrangements. This is the immuneACCESS table as TCRdb keeps it, with only in-frame sequences that have V and J called. A part of the clones is gone; compared with another copy, unresolved V genes explain less than half, and the rest is unexplained. Clone size and the V and J calls come from that table; the DNA yielded D and trimming. The sample table records about 64,000 clones; approximately 78% of these occur just once. The top ten constitute approximately 14% of the sample.

V lost 2 bases and J lost 8 bases; the stretch between them is 20 bases long. The CDR3 numbers 16 residues from cysteine through phenylalanine. Left in the record is the CDR3 DNA by itself, 48 bases read in frame from the first base. CDR1 is given as SGDLS and CDR2 as YYNGEE, both from the germline V gene. One collaborating source in Seattle enrolled patients during active infection and followed them longitudinally through the course of disease. The collaborating institutions used their own protocols to collect whole blood in K2EDTA tubes. Collaborator samples were shipped for TCRbeta analysis as frozen whole blood, isolated PBMCs, or DNA extracted from either sample type.

The V and J segments used are TRBV9 and TRBJ2-1, and TRBD2 may be the D gene, going by 6 matching bases. The TCR was taken from a man in his fifties or sixties with COVID-19, enrolled during active disease. What was sequenced was peripheral blood. The CDR3 protein sequence reads: CASSVGGRLLTHEQFF. The sequenced DNA is TGTGCCAGCAGCGTGGGAGGCAGGCTATTAACCCATGAGCAGTTCTTC.